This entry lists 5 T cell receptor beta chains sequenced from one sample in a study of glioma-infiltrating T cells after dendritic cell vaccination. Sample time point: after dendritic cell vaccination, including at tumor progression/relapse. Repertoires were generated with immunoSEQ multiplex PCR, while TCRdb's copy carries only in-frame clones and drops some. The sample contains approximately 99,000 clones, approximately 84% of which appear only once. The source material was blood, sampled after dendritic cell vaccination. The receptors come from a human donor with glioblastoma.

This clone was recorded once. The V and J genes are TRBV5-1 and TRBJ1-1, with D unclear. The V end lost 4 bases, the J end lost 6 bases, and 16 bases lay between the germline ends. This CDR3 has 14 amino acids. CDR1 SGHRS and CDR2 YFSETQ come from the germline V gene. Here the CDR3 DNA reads TGCGCCAGCAGCGGAAGAACAGCAAAAGCTGAAGCTTTCTTT. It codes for CASSGRTAKAEAFF.

CDR3 DNA: TGTGCCAGCAGTACCGGGACTAGCAGAAGCACAGATACGCAGTATTTT. Translation gives CASSTGTSRSTDTQYF. V is TRBV2 and J is TRBJ2-3, with TRBD2 matching over 9 bases. This CDR3 is built from 16 residues. In germline, CDR1 is SNHLY, CDR2 FYNNEI. Germline trimming cut 5 bases from V and 0 bases from J; bases unmatched to any gene: 6. The variable domain in full, with the rest retrieved from reference TRBV2 and TRBJ2-3, is EPEVTQTPSHQVTQMGQEVILRCVPISNHLYFYWYRQILGQKVEFLVSFYNNEISEKSEIFDDQFSVERPDGSNFTLKIRSTKLEDSAMYFCASSTGTSRSTDTQYFGPGTRLTVL.

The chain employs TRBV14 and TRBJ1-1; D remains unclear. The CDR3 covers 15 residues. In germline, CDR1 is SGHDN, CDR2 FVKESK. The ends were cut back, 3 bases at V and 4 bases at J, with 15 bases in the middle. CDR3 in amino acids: CASSQVVGSGTEAFF. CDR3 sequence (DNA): TGTGCCAGCAGCCAGGTCGTCGGGAGTGGCACTGAAGCTTTCTTT.

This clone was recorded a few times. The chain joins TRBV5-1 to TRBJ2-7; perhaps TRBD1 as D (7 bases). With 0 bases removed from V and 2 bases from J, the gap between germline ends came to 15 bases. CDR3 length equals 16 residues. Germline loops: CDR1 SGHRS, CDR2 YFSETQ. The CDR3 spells CASSLGRQGGAYEQYF. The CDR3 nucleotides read TGCGCCAGCAGCTTGGGTCGACAGGGAGGCGCCTACGAGCAGTACTTC.

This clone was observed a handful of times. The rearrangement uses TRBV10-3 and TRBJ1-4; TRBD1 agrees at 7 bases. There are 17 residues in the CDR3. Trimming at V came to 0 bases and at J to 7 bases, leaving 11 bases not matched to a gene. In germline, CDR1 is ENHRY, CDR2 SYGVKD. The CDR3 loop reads CAISESTGVGTAEKLFF. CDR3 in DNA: TGTGCCATCAGTGAGTCTACAGGGGTGGGAACTGCTGAAAAACTGTTTTTT.